The following is a T cell receptor (beta chain) sequence with its context. Trimming took off 7 bases at V and 6 bases at J, with 10 bases between the two ends. Germline CDR1 reads SGHTA; CDR2 reads FQGNSA. The CDR3 is made up of 11 amino acids. This sample was taken from a study of beta chain features in type 1 diabetes. Since all of the isolated RNA was reverse transcribed, expressed TCRB transcripts were what got sequenced. The protocol was immunoSEQ multiplex PCR, while the TCRdb copy is restricted to in-frame clones and leaves out a portion. This sample has under 500,000 clones, with about 29% found just once.

The receptor's source is a man aged 18 to 29 in good health. This chain uses TRBV7-2 with TRBJ2-7, with a weak D call TRBD2 (6 bases). The source material was naive CD4+ T cells from blood. This CDR3 reads CASNPGSEQYF. CDR3 sequence (DNA): TGTGCCAGCAACCCCGGGAGCGAGCAGTACTTC.